The clone carrying this TCR beta chain was seen repeatedly, ten times or more. Its specificity is not known. The data are from a study of early T cells in non-severe SARS-CoV-2 infection. The overall study: Investigators sequenced bulk RNA drawn from unsorted whole blood, and chains remained unpaired. Study-level results: Anti-spike CD8 responses were favored by VDJdb matching, which missed private and CD4 specificities.

Researchers tagged individual cDNA molecules with unique molecular identifiers. TCRdb re-derived calls from the 5' RACE reads in MiXCR, one entry per CDR3 protein. The sample consists of some 57,000 distinct CDR3 sequences, 10% to 12% of them appearing once. The CDR3 loop spans 14 amino acids. CDR1 and CDR2 from the germline V gene are MNHNY and SVGAGI (reference sequence). V gave up 5 bases and J gave up 5 bases; unmatched junction bases: 5. Sequenced material: whole blood. This TCR was recovered from an adult who was a healthcare worker with PCR-confirmed SARS-CoV-2 infection or an uninfected control (not recorded which). This chain links TRBV6-6 with TRBJ1-4; 7 bases are shared with TRBD1. The DNA for the CDR3 is TGTGCCAGCAGTACGGGACAGTCCAATGAAAAACTGTTTTTT. It translates to CASSTGQSNEKLFF.